Listed below are T cell receptor beta chains from one sample, sequenced in a study of lymphopenia after photon versus proton radiotherapy. Generated by immunoSEQ multiplex PCR, the TCRdb table keeps only in-frame clones and is missing some. The sample contains under 65,000 clones, around 85% of which appear only once. Source: peripheral blood, taken from a patient treated with proton-based radiotherapy. Receptors were obtained from a man in his sixties with pancreatic cancer. CDR3s include the opening cysteine and the closing phenylalanine or tryptophan. D genes are given only for firm matches. The size of a clone is reported for some rows only, either as once, few or many, or as a class for expanded clones.

d_gene	abundance	len	j_gene	v_gene	CDR3nt	CDR3aa
TRBD2	-	16	TRBJ2-3	TRBV5-1	TGCGCCAGCAGCTTGGAACTAGCGGGCGGGGGAGATACGCAGTATTTT	CASSLELAGGGDTQYF
TRBD1	once	17	TRBJ1-3	TRBV5-4	TGTGCCAGCAGCCCGGGGTCGCCAGGGGGCTCTGGAAACACCATATATTTT	CASSPGSPGGSGNTIYF
-	-	14	TRBJ1-3	TRBV25-1	TGTGCCAGCTCTTCCGGGGTCGAGAGGGGCACCATATATTTT	CASSSGVERGTIYF
-	-	15	TRBJ1-5	TRBV28	TGTGCCAGCAGTTTGGGGGGGTCGAATTTTCAGCCCCAGCATTTT	CASSLGGSNFQPQHF
-	-	15	TRBJ1-2	TRBV19	TGTGCCACCTCGCTGGACACCCAAGCTAACTATGGCTACACCTTC	CATSLDTQANYGYTF
TRBD2	-	12	TRBJ2-3	TRBV30	TGTGCCTGGAGTAGCGGGAGGAATACGCAGTATTTT	CAWSSGRNTQYF
-	-	17	TRBJ2-3	TRBV7-2	TGTGCCAGCAGCTTAAGACTTTACGGTACCGGCACAGATACGCAGTATTTT	CASSLRLYGTGTDTQYF
-	-	14	TRBJ2-7	TRBV27	TGTGCCAGCAGTTTAGGTATTCCAGGGAACGAGCAGTACTTC	CASSLGIPGNEQYF
TRBD2	-	17	TRBJ2-1	TRBV7-3	TGTGCCAGCAGCTTATCCAGCGGGAGAGGGGGTTACAATGAGCAGTTCTTC	CASSLSSGRGGYNEQFF
-	-	11	TRBJ1-3	TRBV6-1	TGTGCCAGCACAGAAGGAAACACCATATATTTT	CASTEGNTIYF
-	once	15	TRBJ2-1	TRBV7-3	TGTGCCAGCAGCCCTTCCCCGACAGGACACAATGAGCAGTTCTTC	CASSPSPTGHNEQFF
-	-	12	TRBJ2-5	TRBV5-1	TGCGCCAGCAGCTTGGTGCGGGAGACCCAGTACTTC	CASSLVRETQYF
-	-	14	TRBJ1-1	TRBV6-5	TGTGCCAGCAGCCGACTATGGGGGGGCACTGAAGCTTTCTTT	CASSRLWGGTEAFF
TRBD1	-	17	TRBJ2-1	TRBV5-1	TGCGCCAGCAGCTTTCGGACAGGAAAGAGCTCCTACAATGAGCAGTTCTTC	CASSFRTGKSSYNEQFF
-	-	14	TRBJ1-5	TRBV30	TGTGCCTGGAGTGCTTGGAGGAGCAATCAGCCCCAGCATTTT	CAWSAWRSNQPQHF
TRBD1	-	15	TRBJ2-2	TRBV7-9	TGTGCCAGCAGAAGGGACAGGGGGAACACCGGGGAGCTGTTTTTT	CASRRDRGNTGELFF
-	-	18	TRBJ1-1	TRBV30	TGTGCCTGGAGAGGTGCCGGGGGAGCTCAACGCGGGGTGTTCGGAGCTTTCTTT	CAWRGAGGAQRGVFGAFF
-	few	14	TRBJ1-1	TRBV18	TGTGCCAGCTCGCGGCACACCGGGAACACTGAAGCTTTCTTT	CASSRHTGNTEAFF
-	-	19	TRBJ2-5	TRBV6-1	TGTGCCAGCAGTGACCTTAAGGGCGGGGTTAAAAGCGGGTCAGAGACCCAGTACTTC	CASSDLKGGVKSGSETQYF
TRBD2	once	16	TRBJ2-7	TRBV28	TGTGCCAGCAGTTTAGAGACTAGCGGGAGGGCCGGGGAGCAGTACTTC	CASSLETSGRAGEQYF
-	-	14	TRBJ1-2	TRBV28	TGTGCCAGCAGTTTAGTGGTGGATGGATATGGCTACACCTTC	CASSLVVDGYGYTF
-	-	15	TRBJ2-1	TRBV14	TGTGCCAGCAGCAGGCTCGGGGCGGGGAACAATGAGCAGTTCTTC	CASSRLGAGNNEQFF
-	-	13	TRBJ2-5	TRBV6-5	TGTGCCAGCAGTTACTCGGTGCTGCAACCCCAGTACTTC	CASSYSVLQPQYF
TRBD1	-	12	TRBJ2-1	TRBV13	TGTGCCAGCAGGTACAGACAGGGGGTGCAGTTCTTC	CASRYRQGVQFF
-	-	15	TRBJ1-5	TRBV19	TGTGCCAGTAGTTTCGGGGATGCTTACAATCAGCCCCAGCATTTT	CASSFGDAYNQPQHF
-	-	12	TRBJ2-7	TRBV29-1	TGCAGCGCGCAGTTAGCCTCATACGAGCAGTACTTC	CSAQLASYEQYF
-	-	16	TRBJ1-6	TRBV21-1	TGTGCCAGCAGCAAAATGAGGGGACAGGGGAATTCACCCCTCCACTTT	CASSKMRGQGNSPLHF
TRBD1	medium-sized	13	TRBJ1-1	TRBV29-1	TGCAGCGTTAGGACAGGTGGGAACACTGAAGCTTTCTTT	CSVRTGGNTEAFF
-	-	15	TRBJ1-3	TRBV28	TGTGCCAGCAGTTTGTTGAGGGGGATAAGAAACACCATATATTTT	CASSLLRGIRNTIYF
-	-	14	TRBJ2-7	TRBV28	TGTGCCAGCAGTCCCCGACGGAACTCCTACGAGCAGTACTTC	CASSPRRNSYEQYF
-	-	13	TRBJ2-3	TRBV18	TGTGCCAGCTCACCAGGGGGCACAGATACGCAGTATTTT	CASSPGGTDTQYF
TRBD2	-	19	TRBJ2-7	TRBV28	TGTGCCAGCACTAATAACGCATGGACTAGCGGGTCGCCCCCCAACGAGCAGTACTTC	CASTNNAWTSGSPPNEQYF